These 15 T cell receptor beta chains share one sample of origin, sequenced in a study of Ad26.COV2.S vaccination and SARS-CoV-2 variants. Only in-frame clones appear in the TCRdb table, and some are missing; sequencing was by immunoSEQ multiplex PCR. The sample records about 480,000 clones, 87% being singletons. Treatment here: around 19 received Ad26.COV2.S at low or high dose, single or two shots; roughly five received placebo; per-sample allocation not given. Sampling was performed 63 days after the first vaccine or placebo injection. The sequenced sample was peripheral blood, obtained in a trial of Ad26.COV2.S vaccine versus placebo. The receptors were sampled from a person between 18 and 59 years old who received the Ad26.COV2.S COVID-19 vaccine or a placebo.

In nucleotides, the CDR3 is TGTGCCAGCCAGGTCCGGGGGCCTGGCCCCGGGGAGCTGTTTTTT. Amino acid sequence: CASQVRGPGPGELFF. V and J are TRBV19 and TRBJ2-2; D possibly uses TRBD1 or TRBD2 (6 bases each). Germline loops: CDR1 LNHDA, CDR2 SQIVND (reference sequence). V was clipped by 9 bases and J by 6 bases, with 20 bases between them. The CDR3 spans 15 residues.

In this sample, this clone turned up once. The rearrangement joins TRBV3-1 (or the pseudogene TRBV3-2) to TRBJ2-6; no reliable D call. This CDR3 spans 17 amino acids. The V end lost 0 bases, the J end lost 0 bases, and 9 bases lay between the germline ends. The germline gives CDR1 LGHDT, CDR2 YNNKEL (reference sequence). Written as DNA, the CDR3 is TGTGCCAGCAGCCAAGATGGCGTTCCCTCTGGGGCCAACGTCCTGACTTTC. Translating it yields CASSQDGVPSGANVLTF.

The V gene is TRBV3-1 (or the pseudogene TRBV3-2), the J gene TRBJ1-4; D is uncertain. The CDR3 has 13 residues. CDR1 is LGHDT and CDR2 is YNNKEL in the germline V gene (reference sequence). Between the trimmed V and J ends, which lost 1 base and 8 bases, there was a span of 8 bases. The CDR3 region is CASSQGGFEKLFF. The DNA of the CDR3 is TGTGCCAGCAGCCAAGGGGGATTCGAAAAACTGTTTTTT.

The V gene is TRBV27, the J gene TRBJ2-7; D possibly uses TRBD1 or TRBD2 (5 bases each). The length of the CDR3 is 13 residues. Germline CDR1 reads MNHEY; CDR2 reads SMNVEV (reference sequence). V was trimmed by 6 bases and J by 4 bases, leaving 13 bases between them. CDR3 bases: TGTGCCAGCAGCTGGGACGCCACATACGAGCAGTACTTC. This encodes CASSWDATYEQYF.

Written as DNA, the CDR3 is TGTGCCAGCAGCAAAGCGGGAGGGCCTCGGGATGAGCAGTTCTTC. Translated: CASSKAGGPRDEQFF. The V call is TRBV5-8, the J call TRBJ2-1; 10 bases fit TRBD2. The J segment lost 8 bases and the V segment lost 4 bases, leaving 9 bases of the junction unmatched. The V gene's germline CDR1 is SGHTS and CDR2 YDEGEE. This CDR3 is built from 15 residues.

The J gene is TRBJ2-2, the V gene TRBV11-3, with 7 bases fitting TRBD1. Losses at the gene ends were 5 bases for V and 4 bases for J; bases not matched to a gene: 4. CDR3 size: 14 residues. Germline CDR1 and CDR2: SGHNT and YENEEA. CDR3 loop: CASSPGGRTGELFF. The CDR3, as DNA: TGTGCCAGCAGCCCAGGGGGACGCACCGGGGAGCTGTTTTTT.

This chain's CDR3 is CASSLGRGSNYGYTF. The CDR3, as DNA: TGTGCCAGCAGTCTTGGCAGGGGGTCTAACTATGGCTACACCTTC. This sequence joins TRBV25-1 and TRBJ1-2; the match to TRBD1 covers 7 bases. The J segment lost 0 bases and the V segment lost 5 bases, leaving 6 bases of the junction unmatched. The CDR3 has 15 amino acids. Looked up from germline, CDR1 is MGHDK and CDR2 is SYGVNS.

The chain is built from TRBV10-3 and TRBJ2-5, with 13 bases fitting TRBD2. V was clipped by 6 bases and J by 5 bases; unmatched bases: 6. The V gene's germline CDR1 is ENHRY and CDR2 SYGVKD. The CDR3 has 15 residues. The CDR3 reads CAISRTSGSDETQYF. The CDR3 nucleotides are TGTGCCATCAGCAGGACTAGCGGGAGCGATGAGACCCAGTACTTC.

Comments on this clone: The sample carries other DNA sequences with the same CDR3. J is TRBJ2-7 and V is TRBV11-2, with 7 positions matching TRBD1. The CDR3 runs to 14 residues. Germline V gene lookup returns CDR1 SGHAT and CDR2 FQNNGV. Germline trimming cut 5 bases from V and 0 bases from J; bases unmatched to any gene: 4. The CDR3 region is CASSPRQGSYEQYF. The DNA of the CDR3 is TGTGCCAGCAGCCCGCGACAGGGCTCCTACGAGCAGTACTTC.

The CDR3 sequence is CASSQDLRGTVLANYGYTF. The DNA of the CDR3 is TGCGCCAGCAGCCAAGATTTAAGAGGGACAGTCTTGGCTAACTATGGCTACACCTTC. V is TRBV4-3 and J is TRBJ1-2, with 7 bases fitting TRBD1. The CDR3 is 19 amino acids. V lost 0 bases to trimming and J lost 0 bases; unmatched junction nucleotides: 13. Germline CDR1 and CDR2: LGHNA and YSLEER.

The chain uses TRBV6-5 and TRBJ1-5; perhaps TRBD1 as D (5 bases). V lost 6 bases and J lost 13, with 19 bases in between. Germline CDR1 MNHEY, CDR2 SVGAGI. The CDR3 sequence is 13 residues long. CDR3 bases: TGTGCCAGCAGCCGAAACCAAGACCAGGGACAGCATTTT. Its translation is CASSRNQDQGQHF.

The chain recombines TRBV6-2 or TRBV6-3 with TRBJ2-7, with a weak D call TRBD1 (6 bases). Trimming took 6 bases from V and 6 from J, leaving 9 bases between them. The CDR3 is made up of 11 amino acids. Germline CDR1 reads MNHEY; CDR2 reads SVGEGT. CDR3 bases: TGTGCCAGCAGCAACAGGGTCGAGCAGTACTTC. Translating it yields CASSNRVEQYF.

The gene calls are TRBV7-3 and TRBJ2-1, with D unclear. Deletions cut 2 bases from V and 6 bases from J, with 11 bases between. The CDR3 contains 14 residues. Germline CDR1 SGHTA, CDR2 FQGTGA. The CDR3 is CASSLAGHSNEQFF. CDR3 DNA: TGTGCCAGCAGCTTAGCCGGGCATAGCAATGAGCAGTTCTTC.

For the CDR3, the DNA is TGTGCCAGCAGTTACCCTGAGTTCGAGCAGTACTTC. It encodes CASSYPEFEQYF. The chain combines TRBV6-2 or TRBV6-3 with TRBJ2-7; no reliable D call. With 2 bases removed from V and 6 bases from J, the gap between germline ends came to 8 bases. This CDR3 has 12 amino acids. Per germline, CDR1 MNHEY and CDR2 SVGEGT.

This clone was recorded only once. The chain links TRBV3-1 (or the pseudogene TRBV3-2) to TRBJ2-7, with TRBD2 as a possible D gene (5 bases). The CDR3 spans 15 residues. Trimming took 4 bases from V and 4 from J, leaving 17 bases between them. The germline CDR1 and CDR2 sequences are LGHDT and YNNKEL (reference sequence). The CDR3 here is CASSRTSLQRYEQYF. The CDR3 DNA reads as TGTGCCAGCAGCCGAACTTCACTACAGCGGTACGAGCAGTACTTC.